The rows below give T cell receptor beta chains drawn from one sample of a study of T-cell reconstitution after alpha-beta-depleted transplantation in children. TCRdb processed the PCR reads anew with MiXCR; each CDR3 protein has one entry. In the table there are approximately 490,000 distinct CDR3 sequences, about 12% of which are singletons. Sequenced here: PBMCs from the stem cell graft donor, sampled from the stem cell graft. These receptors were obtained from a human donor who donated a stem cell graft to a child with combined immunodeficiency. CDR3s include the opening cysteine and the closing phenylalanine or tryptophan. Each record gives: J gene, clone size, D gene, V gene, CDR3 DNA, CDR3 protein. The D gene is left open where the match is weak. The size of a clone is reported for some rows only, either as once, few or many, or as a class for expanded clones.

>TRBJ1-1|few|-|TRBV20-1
TGCAGTGCTCAAGACAGTCCCGAAGCTTTCTTT
CSAQDSPEAFF
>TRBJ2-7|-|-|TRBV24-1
TGTGCCACCAGTGATGACAGCTACGAGCAGTACTTC
CATSDDSYEQYF
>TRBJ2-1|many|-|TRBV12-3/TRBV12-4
TGTGCCAGCAGTTTACGGCAAACCTACAATGAGCAGTTCTTC
CASSLRQTYNEQFF
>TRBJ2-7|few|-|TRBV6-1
TGTGCCAGCAGGAGGATTCAGGGTGGGTCCTACGAGCAGTACTTC
CASRRIQGGSYEQYF
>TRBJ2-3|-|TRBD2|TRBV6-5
TGTGCCAGCAGGTTTACCGGTAGCGGGAGGACAGATACGCAGTATTTT
CASRFTGSGRTDTQYF
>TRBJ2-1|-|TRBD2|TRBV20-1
TGCAGTGCTAGCGGGACTAGCGGGACCCGAGTCACCTACAATGAGCAGTTCTTC
CSASGTSGTRVTYNEQFF
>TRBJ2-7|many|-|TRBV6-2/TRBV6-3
TGTGCCAGCAGTTACCCGCAACGAAGGCCCATCCCCTACGAGCAGTACTTC
CASSYPQRRPIPYEQYF
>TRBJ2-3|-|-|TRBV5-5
TGTGCCAGCAGCTCCGGGACCCAGTCCCCAGATACGCAGTATTTT
CASSSGTQSPDTQYF
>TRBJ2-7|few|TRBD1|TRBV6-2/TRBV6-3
TGTGCCAGCAGTTCCGGGGACAGGGAAATTGCCGAGCAGTACTTC
CASSSGDREIAEQYF
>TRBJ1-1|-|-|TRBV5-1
TGCGCCAGCAGCCCAATACCCGGGACCCCAAATGTGATCTTT
CASSPIPGTPNVIF
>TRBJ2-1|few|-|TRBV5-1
TGCGCCAGCAGCACAGGGCCAAGCAATGAGCAGTTCTTC
CASSTGPSNEQFF
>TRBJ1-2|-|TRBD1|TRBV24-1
TGTGCCACCAGTCCCGGGACAGGGGATGGCAACTATGGCTACACCTTC
CATSPGTGDGNYGYTF
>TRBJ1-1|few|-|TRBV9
TGTGCCAGCAGCGTAGAGCGGGGAGACACTGAAGCTTTCTTT
CASSVERGDTEAFF
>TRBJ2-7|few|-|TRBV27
TGTGCCAGCAGAGAGGGGCGTTCGGGCTACGAGCAGTACTTC
CASREGRSGYEQYF
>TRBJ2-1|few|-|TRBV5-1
TGCGCCAGCAGCCCCTATGGGGGGGAGCAGTTCTTC
CASSPYGGEQFF
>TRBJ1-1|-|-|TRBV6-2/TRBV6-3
TGTGCCAGCAGGAGGGACCCTAACACTGAAGCTTTCTTT
CASRRDPNTEAFF
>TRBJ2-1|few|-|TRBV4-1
TGCGCCAGCAGCCAAGGGTCGGAGTGGGACCCGCAGTTCTTC
CASSQGSEWDPQFF
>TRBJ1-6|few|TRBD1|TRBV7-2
TGTGCCAGCAGCTCAAACAGGGGTCAATCACCCCTCCACTTT
CASSSNRGQSPLHF
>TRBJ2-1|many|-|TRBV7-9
TGTGCCAGCAGCTCATTTGGTGCCTACAATGAGCAGTTCTTC
CASSSFGAYNEQFF
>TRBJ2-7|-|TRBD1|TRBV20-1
TGCAGTGCTAGCGAAATGTGGGGACAGGAGTACGAGCAGTACTTC
CSASEMWGQEYEQYF
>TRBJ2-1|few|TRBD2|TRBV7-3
TGTGCCAGCAGCTTAATGGCTAGCGGATACAATGAGCAGTTCTTC
CASSLMASGYNEQFF
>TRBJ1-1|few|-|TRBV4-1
TGCGCCAGCAGCCAAGATGAGGTTTCTAGGGACAAAGAAGCTTTCTTT
CASSQDEVSRDKEAFF
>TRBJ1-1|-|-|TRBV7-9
TGTGCCAGCAGCTTAGTGGGGGCGGCAACTGAAGCTTTCTTT
CASSLVGAATEAFF
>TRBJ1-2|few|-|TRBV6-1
TGTGCCAGCAGTGAACGGACATCGACTGGCTATGGCTACACCTTC
CASSERTSTGYGYTF
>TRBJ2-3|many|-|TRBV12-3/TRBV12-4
TGTGCCAGCAGTTTCGGCAGGAACGTAGATACGCAGTATTTT
CASSFGRNVDTQYF
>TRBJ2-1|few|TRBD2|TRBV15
TGTGCCACCAGCAGCAGGAGCGGGAACTACAATGAGCAGTTCTTC
CATSSRSGNYNEQFF
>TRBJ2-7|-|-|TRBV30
TGTGCCTGGAGTGTAGCTAGGGCAGCTAAGGAGCAGTACTTC
CAWSVARAAKEQYF
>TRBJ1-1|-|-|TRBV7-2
TGTGCCAGCAGCGTACCACAGGGAACCATGAACACTGAAGCTTTCTTT
CASSVPQGTMNTEAFF
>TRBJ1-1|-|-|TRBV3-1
TGTGCCAGCAGCCAAGATGCGGCCTCGAACACTGAAGCTTTCTTT
CASSQDAASNTEAFF
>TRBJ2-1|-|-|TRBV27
TGTGCCAGCAGTATCCGGAAGGCTAGCTCCTACAATGAGCAGTTCTTC
CASSIRKASSYNEQFF
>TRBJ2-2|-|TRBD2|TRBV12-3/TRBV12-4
TGTGCCAGCAGTTTAGATAGCGGGAGGGTCGACACCGGGGAGCTGTTTTTT
CASSLDSGRVDTGELFF
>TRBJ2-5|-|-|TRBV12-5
TGTGCTAGTGGTTTGTCAAAGAGTCTCCGAGGGGACCAAGAGACCCAGTACTTC
CASGLSKSLRGDQETQYF
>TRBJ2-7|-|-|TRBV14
TGTGCCAGCAGCCGTGGCACAGGGCGAGACGAGCAGTACTTC
CASSRGTGRDEQYF
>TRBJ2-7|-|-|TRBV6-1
TGTGCCAGCAGGCCACATGCAGGGGGGGGCTCGGTCGAGCAGTACTTC
CASRPHAGGGSVEQYF
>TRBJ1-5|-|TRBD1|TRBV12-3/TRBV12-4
TGTGCCAGCAGTTTAAGCCCGACAGGGAACAATCAGCCCCAGCATTTT
CASSLSPTGNNQPQHF